A selection of T cell receptor beta chains follows, all from one sample in a study of T cell responses to AZD1222 COVID-19 vaccine. Profiling relied on immunoSEQ multiplex PCR, and the TCRdb table lists in-frame clones only, not all of them. The table shows approximately 120,000 clones, with 88% occurring only once. The specimen comprised peripheral blood, sampled on day 0 of MenACWY control vaccination. The receptor source for this set is an adult in good health. Both conserved end residues are part of each CDR3. A D gene is named only where the DNA matches it firmly. The size of a clone is reported for some rows only, either as once, few or many, or as a class for expanded clones.

v_gene	d_gene	abundance	j_gene	CDR3nt	CDR3aa
TRBV9	TRBD1	-	TRBJ1-4	TGTGCCAGCAGCCCCGAAGGACAGGCGGTTGAAAAACTGTTTTTT	CASSPEGQAVEKLFF
TRBV28	TRBD1	-	TRBJ2-5	TGTGCCAGCAGCCCGGGACAGCACCAAGAGACCCAGTACTTC	CASSPGQHQETQYF
TRBV9	-	-	TRBJ2-2	TGTGCCAGCAGCGTAGTGGGGAACCCATACACCGGGGAGCTGTTTTTT	CASSVVGNPYTGELFF
TRBV6-1	-	-	TRBJ1-5	TGTGCCAGCAGTGAAACTCAGGGAAATCAGCCCCAGCATTTT	CASSETQGNQPQHF
TRBV28	-	-	TRBJ2-7	TGTGCCAGCAGTGAGACTAGCTACGAGCAGTACTTC	CASSETSYEQYF
TRBV18	TRBD2	-	TRBJ2-1	TGTGCCAGCTCACCACCGCCCGGGAGGTCCTACAATGAGCAGTTCTTC	CASSPPPGRSYNEQFF
TRBV9	TRBD2	-	TRBJ2-1	TGTGCCAGCAGCGTAGGACTAGCGGTATACAATGAGCAGTTCTTC	CASSVGLAVYNEQFF
TRBV30	-	-	TRBJ1-2	TGTGCCTGGAGTTCTTCGGACTATGGCTACACCTTC	CAWSSSDYGYTF
TRBV18	-	-	TRBJ2-1	TGTGCCAGCTCACCACCGGGAGCTGAGCAGTTCTTC	CASSPPGAEQFF
TRBV29-1	TRBD1	-	TRBJ1-4	TGCAGCGTTGGGACAGGGCGCGGAAAACTGTTTTTT	CSVGTGRGKLFF
TRBV5-6	-	-	TRBJ2-1	TGTGCCAGCAGCTTGGAAGGTAGCGGTATCTCCTACAATGAGCAGTTCTTC	CASSLEGSGISYNEQFF
TRBV7-3	-	-	TRBJ2-3	TGTGCCAGCAGCTTAACCGGGGTTAGCACAGATACGCAGTATTTT	CASSLTGVSTDTQYF
TRBV2	-	once	TRBJ2-7	TGTGCCAGCAGTGAAGCAGGAGGGGACAACTACGAGCAGTACTTC	CASSEAGGDNYEQYF
TRBV9	TRBD2	-	TRBJ2-1	TGTGCCAGCAGCGAACCGGGACTAGCGGGATTGGTCTTC	CASSEPGLAGLVF
TRBV28	-	-	TRBJ1-2	TGTGCCAGCAGTTTCCTCGGGGGGGGGAGCTATGGCTACACCTTC	CASSFLGGGSYGYTF
TRBV11-3	-	-	TRBJ2-2	TGTGCCAGCAGCTTAGGGGGACCGAACACCGGGGAGCTGTTTTTT	CASSLGGPNTGELFF
TRBV30	TRBD1	-	TRBJ1-2	TGTGCCCTCCTCCACCGGGACAGGGGCGGCTACACCTTC	CALLHRDRGGYTF
TRBV5-4	TRBD1	-	TRBJ1-6	TGTGCCAGCAGCTTGTCGGGGACAGGGGCTTCACCCCTCCACTTT	CASSLSGTGASPLHF
TRBV24-1	TRBD1	-	TRBJ1-2	TGTGCCACCAGTGAAGGACAGGGGGCTTCTGGCTACACCTTC	CATSEGQGASGYTF
TRBV29-1	TRBD1	once	TRBJ2-1	TGCAGCGTTGAAACTAACCAGGGGGCTGACAATGAGCAGTTCTTC	CSVETNQGADNEQFF
TRBV9	-	-	TRBJ2-7	TGTGCCAGCAGCGTCGGACTTTCCCACGAGCAGTACTTC	CASSVGLSHEQYF
TRBV30	-	once	TRBJ1-6	TGTGCCTGGAGTGTACTTCCCCCCCTCCACTTT	CAWSVLPPLHF
TRBV3-1/TRBV3-2	-	-	TRBJ2-1	TGTGCCAGCAGCCAAGATTTTTCGGACCTATGGGATTACAATGAGCAGTTCTTC	CASSQDFSDLWDYNEQFF
TRBV19	-	-	TRBJ1-2	TGTGCCAGTAGTCAACCCGGCGGCAGAAACCCGTATGGCTACACCTTC	CASSQPGGRNPYGYTF
TRBV5-1	-	-	TRBJ1-1	TGCGCCAGCAGCATAGTTGCGAACACTGAAGCTTTCTTT	CASSIVANTEAFF
TRBV2	-	few	TRBJ1-5	TGTGCCAGCAGTGTAGGGCCCCGGCCCCAGCATTTT	CASSVGPRPQHF
TRBV3-1/TRBV3-2	TRBD1	-	TRBJ1-1	TGTGCCAGCAGCAAGACCGGGGACAGGATGGCCACTGAAGCTTTCTTT	CASSKTGDRMATEAFF
TRBV6-5	TRBD1	-	TRBJ2-5	TGTGCCAGCAGCCGCAGGGGGCTGGGGGAGACCCAGTACTTC	CASSRRGLGETQYF
TRBV11-1	-	-	TRBJ1-5	TGTGCCAGCAGCTTAGACGGTGCCGAAAATCAGCCCCAGCATTTT	CASSLDGAENQPQHF
TRBV28	-	-	TRBJ1-2	TGTGCCAGCAGTGCGGGGGGGGATCGGTATGGCTACACCTTC	CASSAGGDRYGYTF
TRBV28	-	-	TRBJ1-6	TGTGCCAGCAGTACACCGTTAGGGGCGGTGAGCTCCTATAATTCACCCCTCCACTTT	CASSTPLGAVSSYNSPLHF
TRBV6-1	TRBD1	-	TRBJ2-2	TGTGCCAGCAGTGAATCGACAGGGGCTAACACCGGGGAGCTGTTTTTT	CASSESTGANTGELFF
TRBV7-3	-	-	TRBJ1-1	TGTGCCAGCAGCCCCCCGGGAGGGAGGCCGACTGAAGCTTTCTTT	CASSPPGGRPTEAFF
TRBV30	-	-	TRBJ1-4	TGTGCCTGGAGTACGGGTTATGAGACATTGGTTTTT	CAWSTGYETLVF
TRBV3-1/TRBV3-2	-	-	TRBJ2-7	TGTGCCAGCAGCCAGGGACAACTCGAGCAGTACTTC	CASSQGQLEQYF
TRBV6-2/TRBV6-3	-	-	TRBJ2-1	TGTGCCAGCAGTTCACGGACAAATTACTACAATGAGCAGTTCTTC	CASSSRTNYYNEQFF
TRBV6-6	TRBD1	-	TRBJ2-5	TGTGCCAGCAGTCGGACAGGTCAAGAGACCCAGTACTTC	CASSRTGQETQYF
TRBV15	-	-	TRBJ1-1	TGTGCCACCAGCAAAGAAGGGGGTCGCACTGAAGCTTTCTTT	CATSKEGGRTEAFF
TRBV29-1	-	-	TRBJ1-1	TGCAGCGTTGAAGTTGGGGCAAGTGAAGCTTTCTTT	CSVEVGASEAFF
TRBV19	-	-	TRBJ2-7	TGTGCCAGTAGTAACGACTATTTGGGGTCCTACGAGCAGTACTTC	CASSNDYLGSYEQYF
TRBV27	-	-	TRBJ1-6	TGTGCCAGCAGTTTCCAGGGGAGCTCCTATAATTCACCCCTCCACTTT	CASSFQGSSYNSPLHF
TRBV7-7	-	once	TRBJ2-7	TGTGCCAGCAGCCGCGGGGGCCGATCCTACGAGCAGTACTTC	CASSRGGRSYEQYF
TRBV19	TRBD1	-	TRBJ1-6	TGTGCCAGTAGTATTGCACAGGGGAGTTCACCCCTCCACTTT	CASSIAQGSSPLHF